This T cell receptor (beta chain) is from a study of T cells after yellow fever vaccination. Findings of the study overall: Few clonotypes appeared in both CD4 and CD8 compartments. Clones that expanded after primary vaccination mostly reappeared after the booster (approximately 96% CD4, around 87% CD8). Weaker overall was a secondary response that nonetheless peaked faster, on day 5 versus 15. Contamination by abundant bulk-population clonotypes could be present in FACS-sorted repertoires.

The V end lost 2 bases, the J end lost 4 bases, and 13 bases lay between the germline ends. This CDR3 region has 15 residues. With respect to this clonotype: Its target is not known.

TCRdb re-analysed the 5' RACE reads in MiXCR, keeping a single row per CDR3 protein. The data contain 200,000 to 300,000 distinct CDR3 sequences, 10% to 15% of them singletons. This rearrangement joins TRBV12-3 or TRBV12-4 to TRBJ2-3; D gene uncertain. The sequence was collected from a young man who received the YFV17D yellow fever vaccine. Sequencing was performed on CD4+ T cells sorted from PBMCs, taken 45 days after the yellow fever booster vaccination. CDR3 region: CASSLRRGAPDTQYF. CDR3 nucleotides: TGTGCCAGCAGTTTACGTCGCGGAGCCCCAGATACGCAGTATTTT.